The source of this TCR beta chain is a study of shared clonotypes between healthy human individuals (dated by TCRdb to the early 2020s). Background for the entire study: The cohort comprised a couple of women and a few men aged 18 to 49 years. For each donor, three plates each were used for CD4 naive and CD4 memory, two plates were used for CD8 naive, and one plate was used for CD8 memory. To estimate repertoire size and how much clonotype sharing occurs between individuals, the study deeply sequenced the blood TCR repertoires of about five healthy adults. To increase sequencing depth and limit assay-specific biases, TCR repertoire library preparation and sequencing were carried out by different laboratories using diverse techniques. Leukapheresis yielded between about 0.94 and 9 billion PBMCs per donor.

Relative to germline, V is 0 bases shorter and J is 0 bases shorter, with 6 bases between their ends. The CDR3 sequence holds 14 residues, the cysteine and phenylalanine included. Solely the CDR3 DNA is kept, with 42 bases framed from the first base. The CDR1 and CDR2 encoded by the germline V gene (reference sequence) are GTSNPN and SVGIG. TCR CDR3 regions were amplified from genomic DNA by multiplex PCR using the deep immunoSEQ assay. Extracted genomic DNA from each cell subset was distributed evenly across all wells of several immunoSEQ 96-well plates, and each plate was treated as a replicate. Each replicate PCR for sorted subsets received around 0.2 ug genomic DNA, equal to about 30,000 T cell genomes. Purified libraries were quantified with a Qubit 3.0 fluorometer, sized on a Bioanalyzer 2100, and re-quantified with the KAPA Library Quantification kit. A separate single-read 150-cycle Illumina NextSeq 550 flow cell was used to sequence each immunoSEQ 96-well plate. Under the source paper's analysis protocol: The immunoSEQ output contained only junctional sequences without quality scores, so filtering could not match that applied to full-length reads. To assign V/J genes and CDR3, sequences were annotated using PyIR, a Python wrapper for IgBLAST v1.9, with IMGT germline references. Reads with weak V/J assignments (E-value above 1e-6), missing CDR3, stop codons, out-of-frame junctions, or ambiguous translated residues were removed. V3J clonotypes were defined as sequences sharing an identical inferred V gene, J gene, and CDR3 amino acid sequence. Percentage overlap between repertoires was computed as shared unique clonotypes divided by the size of the smaller repertoire. Repertoire richness was assessed with RTK rarefaction, the Chao1 estimator, and Recon v2.1 estimates of unobserved clonotypes. Generation probabilities for all TCRbeta clonotypes obtained by the gDNA method from four donors were computed using OLGA. TCRdb limited this immuneACCESS table to in-frame rearrangements with V and J called. A share of clones is missing; checked studies link under half to unresolved V genes, and the rest is unexplained. Clone size and the V and J calls come from that table; the DNA yielded D and trimming. The sample table holds 1.5 million to 2.5 million clones, of which about 94% were seen once. Together, the top ten hold approximately 1.2% of the sample.

Overall study outcomes, separate from this receptor: Pairwise subsampling indicated that sequencing depth was expected to affect the degree of clonotype sharing among donors. Incomplete sequencing was indicated by rarefaction of sorted-subset datasets, despite the large sequencing depth. Because the study included only a small number of donors, the genetic and exposure-history diversity represented was limited. Sampling was restricted to blood, and TCR repertoires in tissue are likely to differ from TCR repertoires in blood. Compared with non-shared clonotypes, clonotypes shared by all four sorted-subset donors had higher generation probabilities. Naive subsets generally had larger estimated clonotype richness than memory subsets. Across four donors, approximately 4.6% of naive CD4, 3% to 3.5% of naive CD8, 2.3% of memory CD4, and under 0.45% of memory CD8 clonotypes were shared.

For the CD8 naive samples, CD45RO-negative cells were positively selected for CCR7, yielding a CD45RA+CCR7+ population from which TemRA cells were excluded. The donors were healthy, HIV-negative adults with no recently reported acute infections or vaccinations. Every donor was a Caucasian adult residing in Nashville, Tennessee, USA. Blood was obtained by leukapheresis, after which PBMCs were separated by Ficoll-Histopaque density gradient centrifugation and cryopreserved in liquid nitrogen vapor phase. Analytical flow cytometry was used to check the purity and quantity of every magnetically sorted T cell population. Genomic DNA was isolated from each sorted fraction and quantified by UV absorbance on a Nanodrop 2000c. About this clone itself: Its antigen specificity is not known. Within one base of it there is no much larger clone, and no base qualities were kept. Other nucleotide sequences from this sample produce the same CDR3.

The sequencing sample was made of naive CD8+ T cells sorted from blood. In light of the paper, this sample's cell subset or site label describes: CD45RA+CCR7+. The sequence came from a man younger than 30 in good health. The sequence links TRBV30 to TRBJ1-3, with no reliable assignment of the D segment. The DNA sequence follows: TGTGCCTGGAGTGTCGGAGTCTCTGGAAACACCATATATTTT. Its translation reads: CAWSVGVSGNTIYF.